In its sample, the clone carrying this TCR beta chain was seen a few times. The antigen is not known. The CDR3 is 16 residues long. The germline V gene has CDR1 SQVTM and CDR2 ANQGSEA. The V and J ends lost 5 bases and 6 bases, in that order; junction bases with no gene match: 10. Via MiXCR, TCRdb re-called the 5' RACE reads, giving one row per CDR3 protein. The table records roughly 560,000 distinct CDR3 sequences, about a fifth of them present only once. This sample was taken from a study of T-cell memory formation after mild COVID-19. Points from the study as a whole: Researchers could not confirm that second-wave clones peaking on day 37 targeted SARS-CoV-2. The CD4+ clones that contracted clustered mainly within CM and EM, and the CD8+ clones concentrated in EMRA.

The genes are TRBV29-1 and TRBJ2-7; 16 bases agree with TRBD2. This TCR was sampled from an adult woman who had mild COVID-19 (a few samples of this study predate the infection). Cell type and time point are not known. Material for sequencing was PBMCs or a T cell subset sorted from them (not recorded which). CDR3 in DNA: TGCAGCGTTTGCCCGGGACTAGCGGGGGGGATCGGCGAGCAGTACTTC. Translating gives CSVCPGLAGGIGEQYF.